The 2 T cell receptor beta chains below come from one sample, sequenced in a study. MiXCR, run by TCRdb on the 5' RACE reads, gives a single entry per CDR3 protein. Here the sample spans some 8,000 distinct CDR3 sequences, 40% to 60% being singletons. The sample comprised memory CD4+ T cells sorted from a lymph node. Subset specified: memory CD4+ T cells, CD4+CD45RO+CD25-. These receptors all come from a female donor with breast cancer.

The J gene is TRBJ2-5, the V gene TRBV6-5, with D unclear. There are 15 residues in the CDR3. The germline V gene has CDR1 MNHEY and CDR2 SVGAGI. Trimming took 9 bases from V and 4 from J, leaving 21 bases between them. The CDR3: CASITRSTGIETQYF. DNA for the CDR3: TGTGCCAGTATAACCCGGAGTACGGGTATAGAGACCCAGTACTTC.

CDR3 sequence (DNA): TGTGCCAGCAGCCCGGACCACCCGGGAGGTACGCAGTATTTT. This translates into CASSPDHPGGTQYF. This chain joins TRBV28 and TRBJ2-3, with TRBD2 matching 7 bases. Germline lookup yields CDR1 MDHEN and CDR2 SYDVKM. With 6 bases clipped from V and 8 bases from J, the junction kept 11 bases outside the gene matches. The CDR3 covers 14 residues. The complete variable domain, with remaining parts taken from reference TRBV28 and TRBJ2-3, reads DVKVTQSSRYLVKRTGEKVFLECVQDMDHENMFWYRQDPGLGLRLIYFSYDVKMKEKGDIPEGYSVSREKKERFSLILESASTNQTSMYLCASSPDHPGGTQYFGPGTRLTVL.